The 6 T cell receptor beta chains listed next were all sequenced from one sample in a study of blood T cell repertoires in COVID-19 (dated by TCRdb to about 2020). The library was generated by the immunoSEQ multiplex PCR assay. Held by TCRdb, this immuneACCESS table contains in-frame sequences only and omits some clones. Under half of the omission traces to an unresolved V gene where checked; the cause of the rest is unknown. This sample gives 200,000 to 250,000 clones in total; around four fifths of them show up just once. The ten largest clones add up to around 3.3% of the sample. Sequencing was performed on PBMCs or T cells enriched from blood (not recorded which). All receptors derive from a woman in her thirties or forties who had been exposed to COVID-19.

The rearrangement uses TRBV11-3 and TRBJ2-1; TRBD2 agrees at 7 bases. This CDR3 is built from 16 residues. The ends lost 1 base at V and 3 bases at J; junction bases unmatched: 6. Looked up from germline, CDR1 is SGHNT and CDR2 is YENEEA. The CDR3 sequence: CASSLGTGTNYNEQFF. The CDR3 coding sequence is TGTGCCAGCAGCTTAGGAACCGGGACTAACTACAATGAGCAGTTCTTC.

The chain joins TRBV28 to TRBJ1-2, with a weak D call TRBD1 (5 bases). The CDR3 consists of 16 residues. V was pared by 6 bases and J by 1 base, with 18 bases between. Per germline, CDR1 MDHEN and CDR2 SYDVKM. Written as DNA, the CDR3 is TGTGCCAGCAGCTCCGCCGGAGGGGACTTTAACTATGGCTACACCTTC. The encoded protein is CASSSAGGDFNYGYTF.

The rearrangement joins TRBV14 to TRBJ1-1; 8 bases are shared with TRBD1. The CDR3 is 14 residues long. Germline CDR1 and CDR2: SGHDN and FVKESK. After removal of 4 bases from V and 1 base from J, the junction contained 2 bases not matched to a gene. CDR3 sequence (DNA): TGTGCCAGCAGCCCGGGACAGGCGAACACTGAAGCTTTCTTT. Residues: CASSPGQANTEAFF.

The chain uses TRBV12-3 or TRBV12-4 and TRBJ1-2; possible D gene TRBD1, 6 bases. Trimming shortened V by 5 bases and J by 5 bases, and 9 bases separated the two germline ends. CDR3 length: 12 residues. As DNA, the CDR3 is TGTGCCAGCAGTAAAACAGGGTATGGCTACACCTTC. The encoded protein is CASSKTGYGYTF.

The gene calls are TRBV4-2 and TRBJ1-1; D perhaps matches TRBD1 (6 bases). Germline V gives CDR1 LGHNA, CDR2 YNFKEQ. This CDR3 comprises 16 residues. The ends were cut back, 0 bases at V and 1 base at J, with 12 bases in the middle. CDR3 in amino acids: CASSQDRGAGNTEAFF. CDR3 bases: TGTGCCAGCAGCCAAGACAGGGGCGCGGGGAACACTGAAGCTTTCTTT.

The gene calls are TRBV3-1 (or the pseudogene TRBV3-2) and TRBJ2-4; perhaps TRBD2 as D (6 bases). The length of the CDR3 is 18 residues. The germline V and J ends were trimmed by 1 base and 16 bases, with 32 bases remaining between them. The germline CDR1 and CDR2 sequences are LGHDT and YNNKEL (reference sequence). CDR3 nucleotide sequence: TGTGCCAGCAGCCAAGGACCGTACGCGGATGTTTGGGGACTGCCATTATACTTC. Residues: CASSQGPYADVWGLPLYF.